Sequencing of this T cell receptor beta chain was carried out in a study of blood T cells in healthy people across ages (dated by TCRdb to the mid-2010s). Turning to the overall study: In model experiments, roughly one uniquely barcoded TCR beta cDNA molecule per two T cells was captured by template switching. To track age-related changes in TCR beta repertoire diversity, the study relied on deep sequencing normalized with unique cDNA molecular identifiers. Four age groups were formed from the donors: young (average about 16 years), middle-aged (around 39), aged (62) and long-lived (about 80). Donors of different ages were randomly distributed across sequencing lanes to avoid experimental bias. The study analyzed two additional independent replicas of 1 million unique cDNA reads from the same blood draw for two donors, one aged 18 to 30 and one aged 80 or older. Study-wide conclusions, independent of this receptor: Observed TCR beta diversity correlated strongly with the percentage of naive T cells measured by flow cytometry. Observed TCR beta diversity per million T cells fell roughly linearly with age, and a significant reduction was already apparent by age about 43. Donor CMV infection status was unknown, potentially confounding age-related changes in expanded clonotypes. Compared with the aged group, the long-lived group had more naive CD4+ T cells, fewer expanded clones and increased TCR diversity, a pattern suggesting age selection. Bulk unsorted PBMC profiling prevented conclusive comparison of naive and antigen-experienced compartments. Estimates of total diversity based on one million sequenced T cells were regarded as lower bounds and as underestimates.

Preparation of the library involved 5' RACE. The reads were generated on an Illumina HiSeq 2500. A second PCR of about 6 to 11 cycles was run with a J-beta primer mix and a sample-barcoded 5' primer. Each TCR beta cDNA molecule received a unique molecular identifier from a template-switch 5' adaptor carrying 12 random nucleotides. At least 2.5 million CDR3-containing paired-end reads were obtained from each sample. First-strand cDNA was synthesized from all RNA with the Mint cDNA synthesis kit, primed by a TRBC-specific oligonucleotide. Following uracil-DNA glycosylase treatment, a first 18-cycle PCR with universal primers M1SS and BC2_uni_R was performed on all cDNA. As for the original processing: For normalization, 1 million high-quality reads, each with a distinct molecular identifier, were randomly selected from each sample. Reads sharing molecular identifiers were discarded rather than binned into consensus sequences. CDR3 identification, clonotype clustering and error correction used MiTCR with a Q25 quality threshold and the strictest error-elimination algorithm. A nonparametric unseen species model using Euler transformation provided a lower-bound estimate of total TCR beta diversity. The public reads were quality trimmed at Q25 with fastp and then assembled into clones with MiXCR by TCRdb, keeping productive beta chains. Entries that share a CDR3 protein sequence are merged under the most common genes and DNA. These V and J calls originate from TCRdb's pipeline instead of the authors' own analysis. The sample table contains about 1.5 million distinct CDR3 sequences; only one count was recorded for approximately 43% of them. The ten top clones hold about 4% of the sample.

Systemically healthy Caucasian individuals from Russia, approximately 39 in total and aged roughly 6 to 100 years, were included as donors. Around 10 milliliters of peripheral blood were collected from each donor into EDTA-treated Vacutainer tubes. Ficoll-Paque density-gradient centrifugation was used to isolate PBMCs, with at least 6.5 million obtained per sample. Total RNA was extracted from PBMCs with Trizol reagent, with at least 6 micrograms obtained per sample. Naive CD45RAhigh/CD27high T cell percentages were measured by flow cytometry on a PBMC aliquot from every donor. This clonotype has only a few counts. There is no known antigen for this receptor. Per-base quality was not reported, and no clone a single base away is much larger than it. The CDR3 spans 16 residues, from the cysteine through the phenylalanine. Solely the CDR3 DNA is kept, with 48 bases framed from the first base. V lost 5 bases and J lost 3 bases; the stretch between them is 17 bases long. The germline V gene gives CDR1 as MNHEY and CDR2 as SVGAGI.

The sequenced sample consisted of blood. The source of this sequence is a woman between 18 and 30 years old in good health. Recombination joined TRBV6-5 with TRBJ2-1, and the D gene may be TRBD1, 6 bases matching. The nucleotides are TGTGCCAGCAGTCCACTCCTCGGGACACTCTACAATGAGCAGTTCTTC. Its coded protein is CASSPLLGTLYNEQFF.